The 26 T cell receptor beta chains reported below all come from one sample, sequenced in a study of blood T cell repertoires in COVID-19. Some clones are missing from TCRdb's copy, which holds only in-frame ones; the method was immunoSEQ multiplex PCR. The sample yields about 87,000 clones, roughly 83% seen once. The material sequenced was peripheral blood. The receptors were gathered from a human donor in a cohort sampled during active COVID-19.

This clone occurred once. The chain is built from TRBV25-1 and TRBJ1-2; D gene uncertain. Trimming shortened V by 2 bases and J by 8 bases, and 15 bases separated the two germline ends. This CDR3 is built from 14 residues. CDR1 and CDR2 (germline): MGHDK, SYGVNS. In nucleotides, the CDR3 is TGTGCCAGCAGTGAACTTCGGAGGGAGGGAGGCTACACCTTC. This codes for CASSELRREGGYTF.

The V call is TRBV7-6, the J call TRBJ2-1; 9 bases match TRBD2. V shed 0 bases and J 0 bases; nucleotides not matched to a gene: 6. In germline, CDR1 is SGHVS, CDR2 FNYEAQ. This CDR3 has 18 residues. The CDR3 is CASSLALAGMSSYNEQFF. CDR3 nucleotides: TGTGCCAGCAGCTTAGCGCTAGCGGGAATGAGCTCCTACAATGAGCAGTTCTTC.

The chain employs TRBV7-3 and TRBJ2-1; TRBD2 matches 11 bases. The CDR3 is 16 residues long. Germline trimming cut 5 bases from V and 7 bases from J; bases unmatched to any gene: 10. Germline CDR1 reads SGHTA; CDR2 reads FQGTGA. The CDR3 DNA is TGTGCCAGCAGCACCTTTAGCGGGAGGGCCTTAAATGAGCAGTTCTTC. Its translation: CASSTFSGRALNEQFF.

The chain couples TRBV18 to TRBJ2-5, with D possibly TRBD1 on 6 matching bases. The CDR3 has 15 amino acids. The V end was cut by 6 bases, the J end by 4 bases, with 18 bases between. The germline V gene encodes CDR1 KGHSH and CDR2 LQKENI. Here the CDR3 reads CASSPWAGAGETQYF. The CDR3 nucleotides read TGTGCCAGCTCCCCGTGGGCAGGGGCTGGAGAGACCCAGTACTTC.

This chain uses TRBV15 with TRBJ2-7, with TRBD2 identical over 9 bases. The V segment lost 3 bases and the J segment 2 bases; nucleotides outside the gene matches: 8. The CDR3 is 16 amino acids. Germline CDR1 and CDR2: LNHNV and YYDKDF (reference sequence). This chain's CDR3 is CATSSDPAGGPYEQYF. The DNA for the CDR3 is TGTGCCACCAGCAGTGACCCCGCGGGAGGGCCCTACGAGCAGTACTTC.

J is TRBJ2-5 and V is TRBV9, with 7 bases matching TRBD2. Germline trimming cut 0 bases from V and 5 bases from J; bases unmatched to any gene: 7. This CDR3 is built from 15 residues. Germline CDR1 SGDLS, CDR2 YYNGEE. The CDR3 nucleotides are TGTGCCAGCAGCGTAGGAGCGGGGCGGCGGGAGACCCAGTACTTC. The encoded protein is CASSVGAGRRETQYF.

The rearrangement joins TRBV18 to TRBJ2-1; 7 bases line up with TRBD1. This CDR3 contains 14 residues. Germline CDR1 is KGHSH and CDR2 is LQKENI. Losses at the gene ends were 3 bases for V and 9 bases for J; bases not matched to a gene: 8. CDR3 bases: TGTGCCAGCTCACCGCAGGGGGTTGGAGGTGAGCAGTTCTTC. Protein sequence: CASSPQGVGGEQFF.

In DNA form, the CDR3 reads TGTGCCAGCAGCCCAGGCGGGAGGGCCAACAATGAGCAGTTCTTC. Protein sequence: CASSPGGRANNEQFF. The gene calls are TRBV5-8 and TRBJ2-1, with TRBD2 matching over 9 bases. Trimming removed 4 bases from V and 5 bases from J; junction bases left unmatched: 7. Germline V gene data show CDR1 as SGHTS and CDR2 as YDEGEE. The CDR3 sequence is 15 residues long.

The chain carries TRBV19 and TRBJ2-3; TRBD2 is a possible D gene (7 bases). Trimming stripped 5 bases from V and 8 bases from J, with 20 bases between. Germline V CDR1 and CDR2: LNHDA, SQIVND (reference sequence). The CDR3 length is 15 residues. Written as DNA, the CDR3 is TGTGCCAGTAGTCCAGAACAGGGAGGGGATGTTACGCAGTATTTT. It translates to CASSPEQGGDVTQYF. The full variable domain, in which reference TRBV19 and TRBJ2-3 provide the parts outside the CDR3, is DGGITQSPKYLFRKEGQNVTLSCEQNLNHDAMYWYRQDPGQGLRLIYYSQIVNDFQKGDIAEGYSVSREKKESFPLTVTSAQKNPTAFYLCASSPEQGGDVTQYFGPGTRLTVL.

The CDR3 sequence is CASSLGQGIEQFF. As DNA, the CDR3 is TGTGCCAGCAGCTTAGGACAGGGGATTGAGCAGTTCTTC. V and J are TRBV7-6 and TRBJ2-1; 8 positions match TRBD1. CDR3 size: 13 residues. Per the germline V gene, CDR1 is SGHVS and CDR2 is FNYEAQ. V dropped 1 base and J dropped 9; count of bases not matched to a gene: 2.

CDR3 sequence (DNA): TGTGCCAGCAGCTTAGGTTCGGAGGGGTTGGTTGGGGCCAACGTCCTGACTTTC. Its translation: CASSLGSEGLVGANVLTF. V usage is TRBV7-9 and J usage is TRBJ2-6, with a possible D match to TRBD2 (6 bases). The germline gives CDR1 SEHNR, CDR2 FQNEAQ (reference sequence). This CDR3 is built from 18 residues. The V and J ends lost 1 base and 3 bases respectively, with 16 bases between them.

This clone was seen a few times. The rearrangement joins TRBV7-2 to TRBJ1-6; 10 bases line up with TRBD1. The trim removed 5 bases at V and 11 bases at J, leaving 9 bases unmatched. Germline CDR1 and CDR2: SGHTA and FQGNSA. The length of the CDR3 is 15 residues. The CDR3, as DNA: TGTGCCAGCAGCAAATCCCCGGGACAGGGGACACCCCTCCACTTT. As protein: CASSKSPGQGTPLHF. Drawing the rest from reference TRBV7-2 and TRBJ1-6, the complete variable domain is GAGVSQSPSNKVTEKGKDVELRCDPISGHTALYWYRQSLGQGLEFLIYFQGNSAPDKSGLPSDRFSAERTGGSVSTLTIQRTQQEDSAVYLCASSKSPGQGTPLHFGNGTRLTVT.

The rearrangement joins TRBV27 to TRBJ1-1; the D is unclear. The CDR3 totals 11 residues. The V gene's germline CDR1 is MNHEY and CDR2 SMNVEV (reference sequence). V was shortened by 9 bases and J by 3 bases, with 8 bases between the two germline ends. CDR3 sequence reads: CASRRDTEAFF. The CDR3 DNA is TGTGCCAGTCGGCGGGACACTGAAGCTTTCTTT.

The rearrangement uses TRBV11-2 and TRBJ2-5, with 14 bases that match TRBD2. The CDR3 is 15 residues long. V lost 5 bases to trimming and J lost 2 bases; unmatched junction nucleotides: 1. Per germline, CDR1 SGHAT and CDR2 FQNNGV. CDR3 residues: CASSRLAGGQETQYF. The CDR3 bases are TGTGCCAGCAGCAGACTAGCGGGAGGGCAAGAGACCCAGTACTTC.

J is TRBJ2-7 and V is TRBV12-3 or TRBV12-4; D perhaps matches TRBD2 (6 bases). This CDR3 spans 13 amino acids. V was shortened by 6 bases and J by 5 bases, with 14 bases between the two germline ends. CDR3 protein: CASSSPGDDEQYF. The CDR3 coding sequence is TGTGCCAGCAGCTCACCGGGGGACGACGAGCAGTACTTC.

This chain uses TRBV12-3 or TRBV12-4 with TRBJ1-2; a weak D match, TRBD1 (5 bases). The V and J ends lost 6 bases and 2 bases respectively, with 10 bases between them. The CDR3 runs to 13 residues. CDR3 DNA sequence: TGTGCCAGCAGCTGGACACGCAACTATGGCTACACCTTC. Amino acids: CASSWTRNYGYTF.

This clone is termed medium-sized. The CDR3 region is CASSLRTGNTDTQYF. The CDR3 DNA reads TGCGCCAGCAGCCTACGGACAGGGAACACAGATACGCAGTATTTT. This rearrangement joins TRBV5-1 to TRBJ2-3, with 8 bases lining up with TRBD1. Germline V CDR1 and CDR2: SGHRS, YFSETQ. The V gene end was trimmed by 4 bases and the J gene end by 2 bases; junction bases not matched to a gene: 6. CDR3 length: 15 amino acids.

The chain uses TRBV4-1 and TRBJ2-1; 8 positions agree with TRBD1. From germline, CDR1 is MGHRA and CDR2 YSYEKL. The ends lost 4 bases at V and 12 bases at J; junction bases unmatched: 17. This CDR3 is built from 16 residues. The CDR3 sequence is CASSLKVQDRVVGQFF. DNA for the CDR3: TGCGCCAGCAGCCTCAAAGTCCAGGACAGGGTGGTCGGGCAGTTCTTC.

The chain has TRBV28 and TRBJ2-1; maybe TRBD2 (5 bases). CDR3 length: 15 amino acids. The germline V gene encodes CDR1 MDHEN and CDR2 SYDVKM. V dropped 2 bases and J dropped 0 bases, with 8 bases sitting between them. Here the CDR3 reads CASSLRRSSYNEQFF. CDR3 DNA sequence: TGTGCCAGCAGTTTAAGGAGGAGCTCCTACAATGAGCAGTTCTTC.

V gene TRBV5-5 combines with J gene TRBJ2-1; the match to TRBD1 covers 9 bases. Germline assignment: CDR1 SGHKS and CDR2 YYEKEE (reference sequence). Unmatched junction bases numbered 13, after V lost 5 bases and J lost 7 bases. The CDR3 sequence is 16 residues long. The CDR3 nucleotides read TGTGCCAGCAGGACCGAGGGACAGGGAAGGACTAATGAGCAGTTCTTC. Translation gives CASRTEGQGRTNEQFF.

The chain uses TRBV5-1 and TRBJ1-6, with 8 bases aligning to TRBD1. This CDR3 contains 16 residues. Germline lookup yields CDR1 SGHRS and CDR2 YFSETQ. V was clipped by 1 base and J by 7 bases; unmatched bases: 7. The CDR3 DNA follows: TGCGCCAGCAGCTTGATCCCGGGACAGGAGAATTCACCCCTCCACTTT. This sequence encodes CASSLIPGQENSPLHF.

The gene calls are TRBV3-1 (or the pseudogene TRBV3-2) and TRBJ1-4; D is unclear. The length of the CDR3 is 15 residues. Germline lookup yields CDR1 LGHDT and CDR2 YNNKEL (reference sequence). V dropped 4 bases and J dropped 4 bases, with 13 bases sitting between them. The CDR3 sequence is CASSRSRRFNEKLFF. The CDR3, as DNA: TGTGCCAGCAGCCGGAGCCGGAGGTTTAATGAAAAACTGTTTTTT.

The CDR3 here is CASSEALQGGEETQYF. The CDR3 DNA reads as TGTGCCAGCAGTGAAGCGCTTCAGGGGGGCGAAGAGACCCAGTACTTC. The chain links TRBV2 to TRBJ2-5; D is perhaps TRBD1 (7 bases). Germline loops: CDR1 SNHLY, CDR2 FYNNEI. The V end was cut by 0 bases, the J end by 3 bases, with 14 bases between. The length of the CDR3 is 16 residues.

This rearrangement joins TRBV7-9 to TRBJ1-1; D is possibly TRBD1 (5 bases). CDR1 SEHNR and CDR2 FQNEAQ come from the germline V gene (reference sequence). The V end was cut by 2 bases, the J end by 4 bases, with 5 bases between. This CDR3 is 12 amino acids long. CDR3 protein: CASSLRGTEAFF. DNA of the CDR3: TGTGCCAGCAGCTTAAGGGGCACTGAAGCTTTCTTT.

This rearrangement joins TRBV4-3 to TRBJ1-4; D not resolved. The V end lost 1 base, the J end lost 13 bases, and 10 bases lay between the germline ends. The CDR3 has 12 amino acids. In germline, CDR1 is LGHNA, CDR2 YSLEER. In DNA, the CDR3 is TGCGCCAGCAGCCAAGCGAGATCCGGACTGTTTTTT. This translates into CASSQARSGLFF.

This chain connects TRBV11-3 to TRBJ2-2, with D perhaps matching TRBD1 (5 bases). V was cut by 2 bases and J by 6 bases, with 7 bases left in between. This CDR3 has 13 amino acids. Germline assignment: CDR1 SGHNT and CDR2 YENEEA. The CDR3 loop is CASSLRGPGELFF. The CDR3 DNA follows: TGTGCCAGCAGCTTAAGGGGTCCCGGGGAGCTGTTTTTT.